Listed below are T cell receptor beta chains from one sample, sequenced in a study of CXCR3-negative and CXCR3-positive naive CD8 T cells. From its re-call of the 5' RACE reads, TCRdb lists each CDR3 protein once, without DNA. This sample's table reports 100,000 to 150,000 distinct CDR3 sequences. Sequenced: naive CXCR3- CD8+ T cells from blood. All receptors derive from a human donor in good health. Some clones in this sample may be carry-over from other donors' samples. The CDR3 runs from the conserved cysteine through the conserved F or W. The order of the fields is CDR3 protein, J gene, V gene.

CDR3: CSGGQGGHEQFF
J: TRBJ2-1
V: TRBV29-1

CDR3: CASRKREGLPDTQYF
J: TRBJ2-3
V: TRBV7-2

CDR3: CASSRGEVEALF
J: TRBJ1-1
V: TRBV4-2

CDR3: CASSLSREKLFF
J: TRBJ1-4
V: TRBV7-9

CDR3: CASSLGMGAQPQHF
J: TRBJ1-5
V: TRBV11-2

CDR3: CASITGRTIYGANVLTF
J: TRBJ2-6
V: TRBV28

CDR3: CASSLQDGSSYEQFF
J: TRBJ2-1
V: TRBV5-1

CDR3: CASSDPKHLTGTDTQYF
J: TRBJ2-3
V: TRBV2

CDR3: CASRPTGRETQYF
J: TRBJ2-5
V: TRBV6-5

CDR3: CASSELWVENTEAFF
J: TRBJ1-1
V: TRBV5-1

CDR3: CASSLSDGSYEQYF
J: TRBJ2-7
V: TRBV11-2

CDR3: CASSQGQVYEQYF
J: TRBJ2-7
V: TRBV12-3/TRBV12-4

CDR3: CAISKTGTPLDEPYF
J: TRBJ2-7
V: TRBV10-3

CDR3: CASSNRDRTYEQYF
J: TRBJ2-7
V: TRBV7-9

CDR3: CASSYLTGHLNTEAFF
J: TRBJ1-1
V: TRBV6-6

CDR3: CASSSEGLLGYNEQFF
J: TRBJ2-1
V: TRBV12-3/TRBV12-4

CDR3: CASGSNYGLETYEQYF
J: TRBJ2-7
V: TRBV12-5

CDR3: CASSLRAHDPQESGYTF
J: TRBJ1-2
V: TRBV28

CDR3: CAISLAGQGYNEQFF
J: TRBJ2-1
V: TRBV10-3

CDR3: CASGLGTFSSYNEQFF
J: TRBJ2-1
V: TRBV7-9

CDR3: CASSPAAWGVRTQYF
J: TRBJ2-5
V: TRBV7-9

CDR3: CASSPQAGIHSYEQYF
J: TRBJ2-7
V: TRBV18

CDR3: CASSLPTGYGYTF
J: TRBJ1-2
V: TRBV7-2

CDR3: CASSPGLARALYEQYF
J: TRBJ2-7
V: TRBV28

CDR3: CASSKEGRTSSYNEQFF
J: TRBJ2-1
V: TRBV21-1

CDR3: CASSREDAGTWGKLFF
J: TRBJ1-4
V: TRBV11-2

CDR3: CASSQGGDSHSYEQYF
J: TRBJ2-7
V: TRBV4-3